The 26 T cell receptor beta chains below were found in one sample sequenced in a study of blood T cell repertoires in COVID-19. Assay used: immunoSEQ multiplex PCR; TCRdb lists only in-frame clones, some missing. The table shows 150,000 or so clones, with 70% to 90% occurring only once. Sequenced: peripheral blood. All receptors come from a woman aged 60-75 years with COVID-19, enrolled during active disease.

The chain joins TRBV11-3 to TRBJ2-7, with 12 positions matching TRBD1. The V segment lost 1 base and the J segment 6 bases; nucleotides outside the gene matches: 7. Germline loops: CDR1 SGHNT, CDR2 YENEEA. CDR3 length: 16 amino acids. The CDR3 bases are TGTGCCAGCAGCTTAGGGGAAGGGACAGGGGGCTTCGAGCAGTACTTC. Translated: CASSLGEGTGGFEQYF. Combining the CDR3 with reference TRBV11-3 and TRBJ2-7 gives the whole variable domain EAGVVQSPRYKIIEKKQPVAFWCNPISGHNTLYWYLQNLGQGPELLIRYENEEAVDDSQLPKDRFSAERLKGVDSTLKIQPAELGDSAVYLCASSLGEGTGGFEQYFGPGTRLTVT.

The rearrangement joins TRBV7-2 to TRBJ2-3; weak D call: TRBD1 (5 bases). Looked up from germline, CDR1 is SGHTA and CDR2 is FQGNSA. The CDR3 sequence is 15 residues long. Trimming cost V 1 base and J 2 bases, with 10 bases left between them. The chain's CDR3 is CASSLVGASTDTQYF. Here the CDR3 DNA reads TGTGCCAGCAGCTTAGTAGGGGCATCCACAGATACGCAGTATTTT.

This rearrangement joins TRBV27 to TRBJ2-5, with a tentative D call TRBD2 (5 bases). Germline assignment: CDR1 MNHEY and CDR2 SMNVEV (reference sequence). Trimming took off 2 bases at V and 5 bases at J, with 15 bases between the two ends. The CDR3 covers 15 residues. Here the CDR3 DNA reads TGTGCCAGCAGTTTAATATCCCCCCCGGGGGAGACCCAGTACTTC. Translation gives CASSLISPPGETQYF.

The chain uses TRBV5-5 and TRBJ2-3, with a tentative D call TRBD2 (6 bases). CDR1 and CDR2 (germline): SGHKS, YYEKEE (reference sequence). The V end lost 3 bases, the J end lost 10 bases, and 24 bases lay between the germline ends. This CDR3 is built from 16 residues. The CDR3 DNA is TGTGCCAGCAGCTCGCGGGGAACTACTGGGGGTAGGCCGCAGTATTTT. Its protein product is CASSSRGTTGGRPQYF.

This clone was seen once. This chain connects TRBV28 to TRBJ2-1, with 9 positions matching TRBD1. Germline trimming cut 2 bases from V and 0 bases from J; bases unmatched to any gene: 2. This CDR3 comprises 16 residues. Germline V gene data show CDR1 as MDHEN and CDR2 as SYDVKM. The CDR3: CASSLGTGTSYNEQFF. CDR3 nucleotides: TGTGCCAGCAGTTTAGGGACAGGGACCTCCTACAATGAGCAGTTCTTC.

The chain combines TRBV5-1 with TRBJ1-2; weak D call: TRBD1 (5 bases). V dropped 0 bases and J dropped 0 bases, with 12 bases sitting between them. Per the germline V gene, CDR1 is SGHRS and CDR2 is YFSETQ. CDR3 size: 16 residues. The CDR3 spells CASSLARDSSNYGYTF. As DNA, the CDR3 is TGCGCCAGCAGCTTGGCCAGAGACAGCTCTAACTATGGCTACACCTTC. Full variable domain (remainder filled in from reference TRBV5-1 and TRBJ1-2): KAGVTQTPRYLIKTRGQQVTLSCSPISGHRSVSWYQQTPGQGLQFLFEYFSETQRNKGNFPGRFSGRQFSNSRSEMNVSTLELGDSALYLCASSLARDSSNYGYTFGSGTRLTVV.

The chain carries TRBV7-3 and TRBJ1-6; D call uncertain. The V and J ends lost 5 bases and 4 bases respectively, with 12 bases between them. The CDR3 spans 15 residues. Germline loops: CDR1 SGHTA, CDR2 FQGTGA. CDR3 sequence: CASSASSLYNSPLHF. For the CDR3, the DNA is TGTGCCAGCAGCGCTAGCAGCCTATATAATTCACCCCTCCACTTT.

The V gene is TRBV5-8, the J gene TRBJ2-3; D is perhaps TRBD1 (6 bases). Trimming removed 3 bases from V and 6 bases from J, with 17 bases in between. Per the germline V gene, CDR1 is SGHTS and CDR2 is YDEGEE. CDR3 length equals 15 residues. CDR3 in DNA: TGTGCCAGCAGCTCCGGACAGTCCCCTAGGGATACGCAGTATTTT. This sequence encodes CASSSGQSPRDTQYF.

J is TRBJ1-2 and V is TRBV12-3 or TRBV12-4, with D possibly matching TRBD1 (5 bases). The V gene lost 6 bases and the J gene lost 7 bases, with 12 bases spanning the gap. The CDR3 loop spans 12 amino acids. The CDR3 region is CASRGDNRGYTF. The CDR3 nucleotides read TGTGCCAGCAGAGGGGATAATCGTGGCTACACCTTC.

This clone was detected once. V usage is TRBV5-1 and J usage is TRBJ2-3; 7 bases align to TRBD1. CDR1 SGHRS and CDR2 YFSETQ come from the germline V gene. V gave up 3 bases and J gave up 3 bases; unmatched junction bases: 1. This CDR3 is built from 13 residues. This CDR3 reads CASSSQGTDTQYF. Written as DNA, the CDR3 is TGCGCCAGCAGCTCACAGGGGACAGATACGCAGTATTTT.

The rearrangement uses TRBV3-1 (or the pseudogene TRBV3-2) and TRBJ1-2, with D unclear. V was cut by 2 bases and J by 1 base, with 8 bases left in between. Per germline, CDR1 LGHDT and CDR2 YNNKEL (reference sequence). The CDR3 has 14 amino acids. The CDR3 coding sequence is TGTGCCAGCAGCCAAACAAACGATAACTATGGCTACACCTTC. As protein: CASSQTNDNYGYTF.

This CDR3 reads CASSPPGQGPYEQYF. The CDR3, as DNA: TGTGCCAGCTCACCACCCGGACAGGGGCCATACGAGCAGTACTTC. The chain is built from TRBV18 and TRBJ2-7, with 9 bases matching TRBD1. Germline CDR1 KGHSH, CDR2 LQKENI. The V gene end was trimmed by 0 bases and the J gene end by 4 bases; junction bases not matched to a gene: 4. The CDR3 length is 15 residues.

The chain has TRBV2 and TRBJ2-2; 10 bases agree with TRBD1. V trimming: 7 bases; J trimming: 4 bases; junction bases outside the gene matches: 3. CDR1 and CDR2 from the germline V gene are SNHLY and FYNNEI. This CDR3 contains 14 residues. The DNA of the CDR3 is TGTGCCAGCACCGGACAGGGGGTCACCGGGGAGCTGTTTTTT. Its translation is CASTGQGVTGELFF.

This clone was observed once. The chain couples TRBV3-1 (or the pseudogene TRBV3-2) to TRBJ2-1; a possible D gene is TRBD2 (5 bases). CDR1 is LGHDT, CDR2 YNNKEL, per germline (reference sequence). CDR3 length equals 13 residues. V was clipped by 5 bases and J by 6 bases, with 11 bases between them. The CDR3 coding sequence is TGTGCCAGCAGCGAGCGGCTTCTCAATGAGCAGTTCTTC. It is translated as CASSERLLNEQFF.

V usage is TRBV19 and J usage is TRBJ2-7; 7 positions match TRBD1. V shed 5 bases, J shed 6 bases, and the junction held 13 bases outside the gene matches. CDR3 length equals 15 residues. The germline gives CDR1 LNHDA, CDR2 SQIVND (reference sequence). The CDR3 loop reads CASSQSAGGDGEQYF. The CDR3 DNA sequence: TGTGCCAGTAGTCAATCGGCAGGGGGAGATGGCGAGCAGTACTTC.

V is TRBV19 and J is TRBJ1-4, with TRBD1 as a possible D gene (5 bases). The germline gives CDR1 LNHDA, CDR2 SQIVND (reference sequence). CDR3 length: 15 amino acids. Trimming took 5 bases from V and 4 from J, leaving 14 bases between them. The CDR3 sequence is CASSLLTVGNEKLFF. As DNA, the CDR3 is TGTGCCAGTAGTTTACTGACAGTGGGTAATGAAAAACTGTTTTTT. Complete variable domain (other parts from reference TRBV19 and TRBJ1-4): DGGITQSPKYLFRKEGQNVTLSCEQNLNHDAMYWYRQDPGQGLRLIYYSQIVNDFQKGDIAEGYSVSREKKESFPLTVTSAQKNPTAFYLCASSLLTVGNEKLFFGSGTQLSVL.

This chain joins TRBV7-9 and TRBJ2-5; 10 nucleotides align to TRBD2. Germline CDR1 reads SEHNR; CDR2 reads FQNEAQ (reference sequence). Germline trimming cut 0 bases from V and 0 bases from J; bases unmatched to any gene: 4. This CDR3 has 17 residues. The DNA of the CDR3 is TGTGCCAGCAGCTTAGCGCAGGGACTAGCGTACCAAGAGACCCAGTACTTC. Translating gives CASSLAQGLAYQETQYF.

CDR3 nucleotides: TGTGCCAGTAGTCAAACCACAGGGCCCCGCGGCCCCAACGAGCAGTACTTC. Its translation: CASSQTTGPRGPNEQYF. This rearrangement joins TRBV19 to TRBJ2-7; a weak D match, TRBD1 (6 bases). Deletions cut 5 bases from V and 5 bases from J, with 25 bases between. Germline V gives CDR1 LNHDA, CDR2 SQIVND (reference sequence). This CDR3 has 17 amino acids.

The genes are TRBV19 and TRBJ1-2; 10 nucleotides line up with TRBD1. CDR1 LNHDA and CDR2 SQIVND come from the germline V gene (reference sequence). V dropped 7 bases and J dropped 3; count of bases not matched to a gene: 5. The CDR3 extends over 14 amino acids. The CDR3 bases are TGTGCCAGTAACCCGGGACAGGGGTACTATGGCTACACCTTC. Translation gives CASNPGQGYYGYTF.

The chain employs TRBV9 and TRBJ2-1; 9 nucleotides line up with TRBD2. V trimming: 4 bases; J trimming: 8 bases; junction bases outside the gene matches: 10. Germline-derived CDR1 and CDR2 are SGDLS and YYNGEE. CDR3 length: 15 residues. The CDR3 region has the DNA TGTGCCAGCAGCCCGGGGACTAGCCCAGGGCATGAGCAGTTCTTC. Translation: CASSPGTSPGHEQFF.

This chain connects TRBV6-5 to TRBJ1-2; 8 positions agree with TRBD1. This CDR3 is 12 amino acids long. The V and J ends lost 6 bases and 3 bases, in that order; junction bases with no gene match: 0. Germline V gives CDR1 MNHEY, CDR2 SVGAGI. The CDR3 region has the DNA TGTGCCAGCAGGGGACAGGACTATGGCTACACCTTC. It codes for CASRGQDYGYTF.

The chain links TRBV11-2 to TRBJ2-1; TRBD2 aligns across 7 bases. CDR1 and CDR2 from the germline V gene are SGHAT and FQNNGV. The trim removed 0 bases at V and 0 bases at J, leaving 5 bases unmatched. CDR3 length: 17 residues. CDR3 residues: CASSLDTGGSSYNEQFF. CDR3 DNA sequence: TGTGCCAGCAGCTTAGATACGGGGGGTAGCTCCTACAATGAGCAGTTCTTC.

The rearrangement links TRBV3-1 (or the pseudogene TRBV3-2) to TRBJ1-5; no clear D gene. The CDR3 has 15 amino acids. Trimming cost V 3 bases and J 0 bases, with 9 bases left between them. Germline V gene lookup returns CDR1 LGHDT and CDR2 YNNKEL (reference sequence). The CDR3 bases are TGTGCCAGCAGCCAGCAGCCGGGTAGCAATCAGCCCCAGCATTTT. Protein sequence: CASSQQPGSNQPQHF.

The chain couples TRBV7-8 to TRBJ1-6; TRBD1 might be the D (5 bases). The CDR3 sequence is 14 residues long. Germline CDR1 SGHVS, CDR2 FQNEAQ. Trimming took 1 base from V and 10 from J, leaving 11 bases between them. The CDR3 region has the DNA TGTGCCAGCAGCTTAGGGGGGGTTGGGTCACCCCTCCACTTT. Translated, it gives CASSLGGVGSPLHF.

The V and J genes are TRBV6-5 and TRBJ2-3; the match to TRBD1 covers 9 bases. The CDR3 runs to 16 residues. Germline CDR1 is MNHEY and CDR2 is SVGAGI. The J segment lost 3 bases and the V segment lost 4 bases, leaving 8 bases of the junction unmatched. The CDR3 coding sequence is TGTGCCAGCAGTTTCAGGACAGGGGTGGGAACAGATACGCAGTATTTT. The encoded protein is CASSFRTGVGTDTQYF.

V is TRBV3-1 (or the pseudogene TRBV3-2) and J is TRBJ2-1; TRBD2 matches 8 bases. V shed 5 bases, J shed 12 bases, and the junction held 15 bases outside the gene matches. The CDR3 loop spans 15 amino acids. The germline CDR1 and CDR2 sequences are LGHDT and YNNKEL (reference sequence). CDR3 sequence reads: CASSFSGTRMYGQFF. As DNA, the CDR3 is TGTGCCAGCAGCTTTTCCGGGACTAGGATGTATGGGCAGTTCTTC.